This T cell receptor (beta chain) is from a study of response to subunit inactivated influenza vaccine. Germline CDR1 reads DFQATT; CDR2 reads SNEGSKA (reference sequence). V gave up 2 bases and J gave up 6 bases, with 18 bases separating them. The CDR3 runs 15 residues. TCRdb reanalysed the RT-PCR reads using MiXCR and keeps one entry per CDR3 protein. The repertoire consists of a few hundred thousand distinct CDR3 sequences, with 11% occurring once and the leading ten covering 11%. In addition, the sample was reused for a study of T cells expressing NK-cell markers. That source notes: The authors generated TCR beta cDNA through 5'RACE template switching with UMIs. The study drew TCR beta repertoires from sorted CD3+CD56+NKG2C+, CD3+CD56+NKG2C- and CD3+CD56-NKG2C+ T cells. The share of CD8+ T cells held by dominant NKG2C+ clonotypes was about 1.0-8% in about six donors. Topping the CD3+CD56-NKG2C+ fraction as well were these clonotypes, in a few donors. HCMV specificity of the expanded NKG2C+ T cell clones was not established.

The material was PBMCs from blood, obtained on the day of vaccination. This TCR came from a man aged 45-65 years who received an inactivated influenza vaccine. The rearrangement joins TRBV20-1 to TRBJ2-3; tentative D call: TRBD2 (5 bases). Here the CDR3 DNA reads TGCAGTGCTAGAAGGCAGGACTCGATTGGGGATACGCAGTATTTT. Amino acid sequence: CSARRQDSIGDTQYF.